The 8 T cell receptor beta chains below were found in one sample sequenced in a study of T cell responses to AZD1222 COVID-19 vaccine. The method was immunoSEQ multiplex PCR; TCRdb's version includes in-frame clones alone and lacks a portion of them. The profile shows 120,000 or so clones, 92% of them singletons. Sample: peripheral blood, taken 28 days after the second AZD1222 dose. Receptors were obtained from an adult who received the AZD1222 COVID-19 vaccine.

The chain couples TRBV10-3 to TRBJ2-3, with D possibly TRBD1 on 5 matching bases. The germline V gene has CDR1 ENHRY and CDR2 SYGVKD. V shed 6 bases and J shed 1 base, with 17 bases lying between them. CDR3 length equals 16 residues. The CDR3 region is CAIRPATEYRTDTQYF. CDR3 nucleotides: TGTGCCATCAGGCCTGCGACAGAGTACCGCACAGATACGCAGTATTTT.

The J gene is TRBJ1-2, the V gene TRBV14, with D possibly matching TRBD1 (5 bases). From germline, CDR1 is SGHDN and CDR2 FVKESK. V lost 5 bases and J lost 6, with 13 bases in between. The CDR3 covers 13 residues. CDR3 sequence reads: CASSMRGRDGYTF. In DNA, the CDR3 is TGTGCCAGCAGCATGCGGGGGAGAGATGGCTACACCTTC. Variable domain in full (rest from reference TRBV14 and TRBJ1-2): EAGVTQFPSHSVIEKGQTVTLRCDPISGHDNLYWYRRVMGKEIKFLLHFVKESKQDESGMPNNRFLAERTGGTYSTLKVQPAELEDSGVYFCASSMRGRDGYTFGSGTRLTVV.

The chain employs TRBV7-9 and TRBJ1-5; 9 bases map to TRBD1. The germline V gene has CDR1 SEHNR and CDR2 FQNEAQ (reference sequence). The CDR3 is 16 residues long. V dropped 5 bases and J dropped 2; count of bases not matched to a gene: 7. The CDR3 sequence: CASSGQQGAGNQPQHF. CDR3 nucleotides: TGTGCCAGCAGCGGACAACAGGGGGCTGGCAATCAGCCCCAGCATTTT.

The rearrangement uses TRBV11-2 and TRBJ2-1, with D possibly TRBD2 on 5 matching bases. Trimming stripped 1 base from V and 0 bases from J, with 16 bases between. Germline-derived CDR1 and CDR2 are SGHAT and FQNNGV. The CDR3 spans 18 residues. CDR3 in DNA: TGTGCCAGCAGCTTAGTGGCTAGCCCTTTTAGCTCCTACAATGAGCAGTTCTTC. Protein product: CASSLVASPFSSYNEQFF.

This clone has just a few counts. The rearrangement links TRBV28 to TRBJ1-5; D gene ambiguous. CDR1 MDHEN and CDR2 SYDVKM come from the germline V gene. The V and J ends lost 5 bases and 4 bases respectively, with 6 bases between them. This CDR3 region has 12 residues. The CDR3 spells CASSKGNQPQHF. CDR3 nucleotides: TGTGCCAGCAGTAAGGGAAATCAGCCCCAGCATTTT.

J is TRBJ1-1 and V is TRBV28; no clear D gene. In germline, CDR1 is MDHEN, CDR2 SYDVKM. Between the trimmed V and J ends, which lost 3 bases and 1 base, there was a span of 3 bases. The CDR3 totals 12 residues. The CDR3 DNA follows: TGTGCCAGCAGTTTGACGAACACTGAAGCTTTCTTT. Encoded protein: CASSLTNTEAFF.

The CDR3 coding sequence is TGTGCCAGCAGCTGGGACAGGGCAGACTATGGCTACACCTTC. Translating gives CASSWDRADYGYTF. V is TRBV5-6 and J is TRBJ1-2, with 9 bases that match TRBD1. The trim removed 3 bases at V and 3 bases at J, leaving 3 bases unmatched. From germline, CDR1 is SGHDT and CDR2 YYEEEE. The CDR3 is 14 residues long. The complete variable domain, with remaining parts taken from reference TRBV5-6 and TRBJ1-2, reads DAGVTQSPTHLIKTRGQQVTLRCSPKSGHDTVSWYQQALGQGPQFIFQYYEEEERQRGNFPDRFSGHQFPNYSSELNVNALLLGDSALYLCASSWDRADYGYTFGSGTRLTVV.

The chain couples TRBV24-1 to TRBJ2-1; TRBD2 aligns across 9 bases. Germline lookup yields CDR1 KGHDR and CDR2 SFDVKD. Trimming at V came to 3 bases and at J to 6 bases, leaving 14 bases not matched to a gene. The CDR3 is 18 residues long. The CDR3 nucleotides are TGTGCCACCAGTGATCCGTCAGCGCCGGGACTAGCTGTCAATGAGCAGTTCTTC. This codes for CATSDPSAPGLAVNEQFF.